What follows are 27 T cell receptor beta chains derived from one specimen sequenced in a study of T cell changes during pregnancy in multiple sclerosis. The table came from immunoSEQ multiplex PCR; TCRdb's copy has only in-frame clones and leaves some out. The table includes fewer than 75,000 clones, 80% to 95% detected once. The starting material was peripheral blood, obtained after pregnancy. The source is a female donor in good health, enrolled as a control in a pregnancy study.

The DNA of the CDR3 is TGTGCCAGCAGCTGGACAGCTAACTATGGCTACACCTTC. Amino acid sequence: CASSWTANYGYTF. The V and J genes are TRBV7-9 and TRBJ1-2, with D possibly TRBD1 on 6 matching bases. CDR1 and CDR2 from the germline V gene are SEHNR and FQNEAQ (reference sequence). The CDR3 runs 13 residues. V was clipped by 4 bases and J by 0 bases, with 6 bases between them.

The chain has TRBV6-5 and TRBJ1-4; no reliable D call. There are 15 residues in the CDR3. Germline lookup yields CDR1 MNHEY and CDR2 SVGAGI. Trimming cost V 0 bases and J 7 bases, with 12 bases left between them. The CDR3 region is CASSYSRPSGEKLFF. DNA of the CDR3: TGTGCCAGCAGTTACTCGAGACCTTCGGGTGAAAAACTGTTTTTT.

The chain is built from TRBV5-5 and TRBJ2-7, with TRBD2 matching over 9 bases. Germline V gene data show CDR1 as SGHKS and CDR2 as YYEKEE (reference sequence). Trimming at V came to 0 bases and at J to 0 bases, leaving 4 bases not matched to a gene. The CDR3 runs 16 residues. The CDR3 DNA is TGTGCCAGCAGCTTGGAGAGCGGGAGGAGCTCCTACGAGCAGTACTTC. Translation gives CASSLESGRSSYEQYF.

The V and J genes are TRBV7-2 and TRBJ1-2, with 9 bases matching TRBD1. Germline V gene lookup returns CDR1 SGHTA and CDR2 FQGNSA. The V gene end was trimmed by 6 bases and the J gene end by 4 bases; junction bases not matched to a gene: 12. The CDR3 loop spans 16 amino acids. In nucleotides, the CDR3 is TGTGCCAGCAGTCCGGGACAGGGATTTGCGGCCTATGGCTACACCTTC. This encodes CASSPGQGFAAYGYTF.

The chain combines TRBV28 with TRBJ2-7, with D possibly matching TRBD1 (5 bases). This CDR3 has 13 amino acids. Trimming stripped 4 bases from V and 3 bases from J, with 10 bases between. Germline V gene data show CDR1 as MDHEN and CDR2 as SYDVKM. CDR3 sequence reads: CASSSGRDYEQYF. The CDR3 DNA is TGTGCCAGCAGTTCGGGCAGGGACTACGAGCAGTACTTC.

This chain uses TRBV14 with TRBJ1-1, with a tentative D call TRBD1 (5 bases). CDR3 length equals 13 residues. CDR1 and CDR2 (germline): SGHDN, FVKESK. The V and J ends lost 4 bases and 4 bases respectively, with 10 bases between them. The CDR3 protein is CASSRPGGTEAFF. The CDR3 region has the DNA TGTGCCAGCAGCCGACCGGGGGGCACTGAAGCTTTCTTT.

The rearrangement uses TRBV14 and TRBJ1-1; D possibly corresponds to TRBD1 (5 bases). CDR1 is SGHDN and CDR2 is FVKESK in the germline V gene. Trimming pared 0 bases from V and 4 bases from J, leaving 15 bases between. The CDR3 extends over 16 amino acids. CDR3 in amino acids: CASSQDWWQGGTEAFF. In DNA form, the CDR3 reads TGTGCCAGCAGCCAAGATTGGTGGCAGGGAGGCACTGAAGCTTTCTTT.

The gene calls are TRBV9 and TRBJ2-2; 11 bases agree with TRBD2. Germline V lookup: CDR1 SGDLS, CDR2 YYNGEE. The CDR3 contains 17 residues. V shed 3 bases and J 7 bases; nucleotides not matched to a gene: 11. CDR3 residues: CASSARSGRAGSGELFF. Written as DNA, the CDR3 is TGTGCCAGCAGCGCCCGTAGCGGGAGGGCCGGAAGCGGGGAGCTGTTTTTT.

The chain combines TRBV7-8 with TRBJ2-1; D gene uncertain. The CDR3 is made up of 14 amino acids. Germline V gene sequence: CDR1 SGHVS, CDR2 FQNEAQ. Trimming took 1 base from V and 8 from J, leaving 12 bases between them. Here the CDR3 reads CASSLGSPRDEQFF. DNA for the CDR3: TGTGCCAGCAGCTTAGGTTCCCCACGCGATGAGCAGTTCTTC.

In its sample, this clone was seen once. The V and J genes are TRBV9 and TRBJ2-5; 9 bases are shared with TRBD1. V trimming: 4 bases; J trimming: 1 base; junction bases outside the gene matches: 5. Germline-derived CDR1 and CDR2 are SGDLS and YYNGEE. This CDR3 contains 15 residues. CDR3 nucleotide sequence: TGTGCCAGCAGCACTACAGGGGGCTCCCAAGAGACCCAGTACTTC. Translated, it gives CASSTTGGSQETQYF.

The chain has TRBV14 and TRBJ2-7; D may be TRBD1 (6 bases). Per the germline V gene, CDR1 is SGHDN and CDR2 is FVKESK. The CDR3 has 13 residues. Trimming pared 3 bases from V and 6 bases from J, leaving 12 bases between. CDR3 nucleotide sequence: TGTGCCAGCAGCCAGATAACAGGGCGCGAGCAGTACTTC. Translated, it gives CASSQITGREQYF.

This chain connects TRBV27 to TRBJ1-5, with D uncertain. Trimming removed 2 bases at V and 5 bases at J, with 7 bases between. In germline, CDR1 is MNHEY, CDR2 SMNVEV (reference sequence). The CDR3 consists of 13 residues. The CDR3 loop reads CASSLGVDQPQHF. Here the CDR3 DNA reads TGTGCCAGCAGTTTAGGAGTGGATCAGCCCCAGCATTTT.

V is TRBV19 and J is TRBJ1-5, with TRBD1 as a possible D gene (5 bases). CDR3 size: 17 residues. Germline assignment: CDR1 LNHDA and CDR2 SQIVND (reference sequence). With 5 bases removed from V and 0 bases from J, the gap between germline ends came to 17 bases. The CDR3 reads CASSASGHSISNQPQHF. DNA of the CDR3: TGTGCCAGTAGTGCATCAGGACACAGTATTAGCAATCAGCCCCAGCATTTT.

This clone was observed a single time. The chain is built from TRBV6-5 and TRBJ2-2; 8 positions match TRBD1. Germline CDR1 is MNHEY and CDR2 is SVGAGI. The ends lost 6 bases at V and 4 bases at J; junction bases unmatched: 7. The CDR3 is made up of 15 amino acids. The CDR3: CASSLTGAITGELFF. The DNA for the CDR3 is TGTGCCAGCAGCTTGACAGGGGCCATCACCGGGGAGCTGTTTTTT.

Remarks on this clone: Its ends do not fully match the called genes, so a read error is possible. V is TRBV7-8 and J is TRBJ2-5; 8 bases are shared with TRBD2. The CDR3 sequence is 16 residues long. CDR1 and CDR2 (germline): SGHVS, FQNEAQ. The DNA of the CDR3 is TGTGCCAGCAGCGTAGCTCAACGGGGGGGGAAAGAGACCCAGTACTTC. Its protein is CASSVAQRGGKETQYF.

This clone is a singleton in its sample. The CDR3 DNA is TGTGCCAGTAGTACCTACAGTGTAGATACGCAGTATTTT. This translates into CASSTYSVDTQYF. The chain recombines TRBV19 with TRBJ2-3; no firm D call. CDR3 size: 13 residues. CDR1 is LNHDA, CDR2 SQIVND, per germline (reference sequence). With 4 bases removed from V and 5 bases from J, the gap between germline ends came to 10 bases.

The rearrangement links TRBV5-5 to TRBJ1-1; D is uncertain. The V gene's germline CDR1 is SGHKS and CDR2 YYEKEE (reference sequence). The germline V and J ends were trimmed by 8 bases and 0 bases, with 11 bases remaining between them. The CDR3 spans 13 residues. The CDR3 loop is CASISVVNTEAFF. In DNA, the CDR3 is TGTGCCAGTATATCCGTCGTGAACACTGAAGCTTTCTTT.

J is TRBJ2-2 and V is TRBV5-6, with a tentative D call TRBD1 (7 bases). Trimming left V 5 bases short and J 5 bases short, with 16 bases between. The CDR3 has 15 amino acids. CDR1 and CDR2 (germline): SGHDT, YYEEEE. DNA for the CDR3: TGTGCCAGCAGACTTGACAGGGCGGGAACCGGGGAGCTGTTTTTT. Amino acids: CASRLDRAGTGELFF.

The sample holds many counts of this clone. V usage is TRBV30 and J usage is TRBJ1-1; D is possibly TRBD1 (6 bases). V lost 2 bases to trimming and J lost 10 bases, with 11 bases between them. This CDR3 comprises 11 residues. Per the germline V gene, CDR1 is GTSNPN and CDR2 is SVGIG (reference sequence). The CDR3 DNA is TGTGCCTGGAGTAGCGGGGGGCTAGCTTTCTTT. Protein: CAWSSGGLAFF. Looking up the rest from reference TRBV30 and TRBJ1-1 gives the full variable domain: SQTIHQWPATLVQPVGSPLSLECTVEGTSNPNLYWYRQAAGRGLQLLFYSVGIGQISSEVPQNLSASRPQDRQFILSSKKLLLSDSGFYLCAWSSGGLAFFGQGTRLTVV.

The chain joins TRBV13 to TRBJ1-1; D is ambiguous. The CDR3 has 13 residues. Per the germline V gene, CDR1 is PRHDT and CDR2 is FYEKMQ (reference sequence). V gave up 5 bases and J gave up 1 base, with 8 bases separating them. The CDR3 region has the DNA TGTGCCAGCAGCACTTCCCAGAACACTGAAGCTTTCTTT. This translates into CASSTSQNTEAFF.

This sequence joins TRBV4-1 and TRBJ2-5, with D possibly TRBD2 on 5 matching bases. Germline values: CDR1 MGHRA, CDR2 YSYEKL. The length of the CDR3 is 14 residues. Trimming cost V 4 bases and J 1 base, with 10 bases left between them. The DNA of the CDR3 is TGCGCCAGCAGCCCTGGTCGGGGCCAAGAGACCCAGTACTTC. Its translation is CASSPGRGQETQYF.

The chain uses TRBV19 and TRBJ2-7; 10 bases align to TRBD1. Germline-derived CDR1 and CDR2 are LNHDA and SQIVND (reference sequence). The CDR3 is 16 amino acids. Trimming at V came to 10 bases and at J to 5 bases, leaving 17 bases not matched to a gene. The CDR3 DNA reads TGTGCCACCCGGGGGTTCCAGGGACAGGGGTTGGACGAGCAGTACTTC. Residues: CATRGFQGQGLDEQYF.

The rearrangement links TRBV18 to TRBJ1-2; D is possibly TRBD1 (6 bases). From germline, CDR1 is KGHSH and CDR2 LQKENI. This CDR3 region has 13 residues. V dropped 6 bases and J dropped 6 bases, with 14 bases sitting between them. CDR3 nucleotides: TGTGCCAGCTCCCCAACAGGGCAGGATGGCTACACCTTC. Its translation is CASSPTGQDGYTF.

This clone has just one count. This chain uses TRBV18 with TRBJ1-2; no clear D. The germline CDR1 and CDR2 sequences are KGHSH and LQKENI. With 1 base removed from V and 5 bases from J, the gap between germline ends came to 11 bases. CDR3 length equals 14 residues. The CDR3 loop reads CASSPRWSEYGYTF. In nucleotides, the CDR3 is TGTGCCAGCTCACCACGGTGGAGCGAGTATGGCTACACCTTC. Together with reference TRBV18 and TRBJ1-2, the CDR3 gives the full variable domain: NAGVMQNPRHLVRRRGQEARLRCSPMKGHSHVYWYRQLPEEGLKFMVYLQKENIIDESGMPKERFSAEFPKEGPSILRIQQVVRGDSAAYFCASSPRWSEYGYTFGSGTRLTVV.

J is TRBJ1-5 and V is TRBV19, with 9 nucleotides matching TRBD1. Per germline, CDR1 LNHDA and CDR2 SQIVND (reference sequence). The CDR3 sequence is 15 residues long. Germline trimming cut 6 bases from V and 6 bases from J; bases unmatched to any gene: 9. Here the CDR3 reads CASSTTGGAGQPQHF. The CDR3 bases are TGTGCCAGTAGCACTACAGGGGGCGCGGGTCAGCCCCAGCATTTT.

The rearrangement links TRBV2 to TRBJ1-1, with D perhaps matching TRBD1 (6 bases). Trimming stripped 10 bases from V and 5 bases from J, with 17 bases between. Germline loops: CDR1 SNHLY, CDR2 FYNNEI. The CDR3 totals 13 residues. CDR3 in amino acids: CATLSEGGTEAFF. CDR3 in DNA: TGTGCCACTTTATCGGAAGGGGGAACTGAAGCTTTCTTT.

The CDR3 DNA is TGTGCCAGCACTAGCGGGGGCGGGAACACCGGGGAGCTGTTTTTT. Encoded protein: CASTSGGGNTGELFF. The genes are TRBV6-4 and TRBJ2-2, with 10 bases aligning to TRBD2. V lost 7 bases, J lost 1 base, and 3 bases stayed unmatched. CDR1 is MRHNA, CDR2 SNTAGT, per germline. The length of the CDR3 is 15 residues.